Each of the 3 T cell receptor beta chains below was sequenced from the same sample in a study of blood T cells in healthy people across ages. It was with a sample-barcoded 5' primer and a J-beta primer mix that a second PCR of roughly 7 to 12 cycles was run. MiXCR, applied by TCRdb to the 5' RACE reads, yields one record per CDR3 protein. Among over a million distinct CDR3 sequences, roughly 40% were seen once, and the ten largest hold 7.9%. The material sequenced was blood. Receptors were obtained from a woman aged 18-29 years in good health.

V and J are TRBV12-3 or TRBV12-4 and TRBJ1-1; D remains ambiguous. The V gene lost 8 bases and the J gene lost 1 base, with 23 bases spanning the gap. The CDR3 has 17 amino acids. CDR3 protein: CASQVGATLIQNTEAFF. In DNA, the CDR3 is TGTGCCAGCCAGGTCGGAGCCACGTTAATTCAGAACACTGAAGCTTTCTTT.

The table lists this clonotype with a few counts. The J gene is TRBJ2-5, the V gene TRBV12-3 or TRBV12-4; tentatively, D is TRBD1 (6 bases). The end of the DNA is better explained by TRBJ2-7, so the J call may be wrong. This CDR3 has 15 residues. CDR3 nucleotide sequence: TGTGCCAGCAGCGCTAACTCGGGACAATACCACGAGCAGTACTTC. This gives the protein CASSANSGQYHEQYF.

V and J are TRBV6-6 and TRBJ2-7; 7 positions agree with TRBD1. Germline CDR1 is MNHNY and CDR2 is SVGAGI (reference sequence). V gave up 9 bases and J gave up 0 bases; unmatched junction bases: 14. The CDR3 contains 16 residues. CDR3 region: CARQSPGQLDSYEQYF. CDR3 DNA: TGTGCCAGACAAAGTCCGGGACAGCTGGACTCCTACGAGCAGTACTTC.